These 3 T cell receptor beta chains came from one sample sequenced in a study of neurological immune-mediated disorders. TCRdb processed the 5' RACE reads anew with MiXCR; each CDR3 protein has one entry. The sample lists around 69,000 distinct CDR3 sequences, less than 5.5% occurring once. The sequenced sample consisted of PBMCs. Source of these receptors: a man aged 25 to 40 with multiple sclerosis.

Many counts were recorded for this clonotype. The chain joins TRBV5-5 to TRBJ1-4; D unclear. The CDR3 spans 15 residues. Germline CDR1 is SGHKS and CDR2 is YYEKEE (reference sequence). With 0 bases removed from V and 7 bases from J, the gap between germline ends came to 13 bases. The CDR3 protein is CASSLGWGRGEKLFF. In DNA, the CDR3 is TGTGCCAGCAGCTTGGGTTGGGGTAGAGGTGAAAAACTGTTTTTT.

This clonotype was counted many times. The chain combines TRBV20-1 with TRBJ2-5, with D hard to call. Trimming stripped 0 bases from V and 0 bases from J, with 11 bases between. From germline, CDR1 is DFQATT and CDR2 SNEGSKA (reference sequence). The CDR3 covers 15 residues. CDR3 bases: TGCAGTGCTAGAGAGGGCAGTTCGTACCAAGAGACCCAGTACTTC. Translated: CSAREGSSYQETQYF.

There are many counts of this clonotype. The chain employs TRBV5-1 and TRBJ2-5; D is perhaps TRBD1 or TRBD2 (5 bases each). The CDR3 totals 15 residues. V lost 0 bases and J lost 3, with 12 bases in between. Germline loops: CDR1 SGHRS, CDR2 YFSETQ. The chain's CDR3 is CASSLGGAQEETQYF. The CDR3 coding sequence is TGCGCCAGCAGCTTGGGAGGGGCCCAGGAAGAGACCCAGTACTTC.